This T cell receptor (beta chain) emerged from a study of blood T cell repertoires in COVID-19. At the level of the study: Material from acute and convalescent COVID-19 was sourced from the United States, Italy and Spain. PBMCs, B-cell-depleted T cells, or T cells provided the cDNA or gDNA that made up the material.

In the original workflow: How many nucleated cells were present was estimated from reference gene primer amplification. The protocol was immunoSEQ multiplex PCR, while the TCRdb copy is restricted to in-frame clones and leaves out a portion. V and J calls and clone size are as listed in that table; D and trimming were resolved from the DNA. The sample holds a few hundred thousand clones, over 75% seen once. During active infection, Seattle patients enrolled and were then monitored through disease. The receptor was isolated from a middle-aged man with COVID-19, enrolled during active disease. The specimen was peripheral blood.

CDR3 nucleotide sequence: TGTGCCATCTCACAGGGGGCTATAAATGAAAAACTGTTTTTT. It is translated as CAISQGAINEKLFF. This chain links TRBV28 with TRBJ1-4; 9 bases agree with TRBD1. With 10 bases clipped from V and 5 bases from J, the junction kept 8 bases outside the gene matches. The length of the CDR3 is 14 residues. Germline V gene sequence: CDR1 MDHEN, CDR2 SYDVKM.